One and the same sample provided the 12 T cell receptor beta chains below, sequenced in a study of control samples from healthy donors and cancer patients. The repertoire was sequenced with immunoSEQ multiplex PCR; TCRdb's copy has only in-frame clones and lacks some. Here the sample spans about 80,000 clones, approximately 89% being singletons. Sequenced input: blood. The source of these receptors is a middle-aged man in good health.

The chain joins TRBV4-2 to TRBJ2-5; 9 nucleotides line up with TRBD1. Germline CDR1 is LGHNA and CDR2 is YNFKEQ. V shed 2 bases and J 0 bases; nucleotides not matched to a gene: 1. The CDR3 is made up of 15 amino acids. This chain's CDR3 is CASSQRTGDQETQYF. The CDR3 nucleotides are TGTGCCAGCAGCCAACGGACAGGGGACCAAGAGACCCAGTACTTC.

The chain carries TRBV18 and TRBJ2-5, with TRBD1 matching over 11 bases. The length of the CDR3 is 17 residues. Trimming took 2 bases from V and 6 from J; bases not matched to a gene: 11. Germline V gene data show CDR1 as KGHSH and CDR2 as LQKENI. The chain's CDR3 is CASSPTQGQGGSKTQYF. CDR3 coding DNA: TGTGCCAGCTCACCAACCCAGGGACAGGGGGGATCAAAGACCCAGTACTTC.

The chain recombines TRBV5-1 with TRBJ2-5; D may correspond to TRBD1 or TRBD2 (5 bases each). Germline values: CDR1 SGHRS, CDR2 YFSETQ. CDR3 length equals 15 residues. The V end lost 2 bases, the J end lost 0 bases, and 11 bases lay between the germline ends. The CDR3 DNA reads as TGCGCCAGCAGCTTTCGGGACGGGTACCAAGAGACCCAGTACTTC. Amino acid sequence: CASSFRDGYQETQYF.

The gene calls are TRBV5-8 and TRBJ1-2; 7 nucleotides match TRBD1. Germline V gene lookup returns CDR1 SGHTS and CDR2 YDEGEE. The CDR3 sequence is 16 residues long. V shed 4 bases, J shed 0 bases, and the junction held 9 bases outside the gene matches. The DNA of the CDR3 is TGTGCCAGCAGCGCCCGGGGACAGCAAGCTAACTATGGCTACACCTTC. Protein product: CASSARGQQANYGYTF. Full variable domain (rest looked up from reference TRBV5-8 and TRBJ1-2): EAGVTQSPTHLIKTRGQQATLRCSPISGHTSVYWYQQALGLGLQFLLWYDEGEERNRGNFPPRFSGRQFPNYSSELNVNALELEDSALYLCASSARGQQANYGYTFGSGTRLTVV.

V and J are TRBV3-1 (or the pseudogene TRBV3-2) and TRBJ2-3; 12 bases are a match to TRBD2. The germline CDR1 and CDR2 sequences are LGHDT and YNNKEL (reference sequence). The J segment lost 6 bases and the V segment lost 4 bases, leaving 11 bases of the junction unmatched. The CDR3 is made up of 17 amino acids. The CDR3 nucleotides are TGTGCCAGCAGCCGACGTGTGACTAGCGGGGGCCGCGATACGCAGTATTTT. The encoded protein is CASSRRVTSGGRDTQYF.

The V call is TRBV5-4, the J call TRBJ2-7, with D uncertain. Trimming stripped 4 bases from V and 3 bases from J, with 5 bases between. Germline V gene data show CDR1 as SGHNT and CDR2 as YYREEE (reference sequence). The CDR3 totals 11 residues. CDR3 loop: CASSTNYEQYF. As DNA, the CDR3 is TGTGCCAGCAGCACGAACTACGAGCAGTACTTC.

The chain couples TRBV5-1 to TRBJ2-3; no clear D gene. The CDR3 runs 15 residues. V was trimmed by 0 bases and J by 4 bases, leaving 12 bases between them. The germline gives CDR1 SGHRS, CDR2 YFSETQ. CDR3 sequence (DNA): TGCGCCAGCAGCTTGGGGCAGGCTTGGGCAGATACGCAGTATTTT. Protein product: CASSLGQAWADTQYF.

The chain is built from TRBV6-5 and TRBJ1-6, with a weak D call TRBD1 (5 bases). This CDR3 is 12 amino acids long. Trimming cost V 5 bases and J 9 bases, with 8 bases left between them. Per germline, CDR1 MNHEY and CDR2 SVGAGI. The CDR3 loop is CASSRRGSPLHF. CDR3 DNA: TGTGCCAGCAGTCGGAGGGGTTCACCCCTCCACTTT.

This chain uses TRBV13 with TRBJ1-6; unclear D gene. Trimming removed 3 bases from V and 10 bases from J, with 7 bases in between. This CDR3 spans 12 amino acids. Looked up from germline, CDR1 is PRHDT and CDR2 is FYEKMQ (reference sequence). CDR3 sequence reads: CASSFSSSPLHF. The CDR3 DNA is TGTGCCAGCAGCTTTTCTTCGTCACCCCTCCACTTT.

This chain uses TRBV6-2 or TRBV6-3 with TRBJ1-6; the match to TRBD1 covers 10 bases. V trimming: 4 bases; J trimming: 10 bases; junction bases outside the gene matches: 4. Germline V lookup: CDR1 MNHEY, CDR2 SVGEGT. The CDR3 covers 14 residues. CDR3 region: CASSFRQGASPLHF. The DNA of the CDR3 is TGTGCCAGCAGTTTTCGACAGGGGGCGTCACCCCTCCACTTT.

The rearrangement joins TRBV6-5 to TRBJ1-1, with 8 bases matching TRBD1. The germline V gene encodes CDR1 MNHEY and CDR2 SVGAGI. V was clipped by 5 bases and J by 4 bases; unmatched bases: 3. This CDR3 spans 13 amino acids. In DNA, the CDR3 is TGTGCCAGCAGTCTAACAGGGGGCACTGAAGCTTTCTTT. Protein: CASSLTGGTEAFF.

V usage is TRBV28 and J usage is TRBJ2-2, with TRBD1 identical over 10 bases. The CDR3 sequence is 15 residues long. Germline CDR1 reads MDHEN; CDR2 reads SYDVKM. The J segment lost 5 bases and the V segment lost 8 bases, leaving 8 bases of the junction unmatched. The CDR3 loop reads CASLDWGQGTGELFF. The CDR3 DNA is TGTGCCAGCTTGGATTGGGGACAGGGGACCGGGGAGCTGTTTTTT. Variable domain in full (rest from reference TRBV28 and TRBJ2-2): DVKVTQSSRYLVKRTGEKVFLECVQDMDHENMFWYRQDPGLGLRLIYFSYDVKMKEKGDIPEGYSVSREKKERFSLILESASTNQTSMYLCASLDWGQGTGELFFGEGSRLTVL.